These T cell receptor beta chains were read from a single sample in a study of shared clonotypes between healthy human individuals. Assay used: immunoSEQ multiplex PCR; TCRdb lists only in-frame clones, some missing. Counted here are about 870,000 clones, approximately 92% occurring once; the ten biggest clones make up around 24%. Sequencing was carried out using naive CD8+ T cells sorted from blood. The receptors derive from a man between 25 and 39 years old in good health. CDR3s include the opening cysteine and the closing phenylalanine or tryptophan. D genes are given only for firm matches. Only part of the rows carry a size: once, few, many, or a class if the clone is expanded.

>TRBD2|NA|TRBJ2-7|TRBV5-6
CASSTGTSSYEQYF
TGTGCCAGCAGCACGGGGACTAGCAGTTACGAGCAGTACTTC
>TRBD2|NA|TRBJ2-7|TRBV19
CASSMLASGAYEQYF
TGTGCCAGTAGTATGTTGGCTAGCGGGGCCTACGAGCAGTACTTC
>TRBD1|NA|TRBJ1-6|TRBV5-6
CASSPTGSSYNSPLHF
TGTGCCAGCAGCCCGACAGGGAGCTCCTATAATTCACCCCTCCACTTT
>TRBD2|NA|TRBJ2-1|TRBV7-9
CASSLPLGLAANEQFF
TGTGCCAGCAGCTTACCCCTTGGACTAGCGGCCAATGAGCAGTTCTTC
>TRBD2|NA|TRBJ2-1|TRBV4-1
CASSQLGTSGRGYNEQFF
TGCGCCAGCAGCCAACTCGGGACTAGCGGGAGGGGGTACAATGAGCAGTTCTTC
>NA|NA|TRBJ1-5|TRBV7-8
CASSLDVKNSNQPQHF
TGTGCCAGCAGCCTGGACGTGAAAAATAGCAATCAGCCCCAGCATTTT
>NA|NA|TRBJ2-7|TRBV27
CASSLYGDSYEQYF
TGTGCCAGCAGTTTATACGGGGACTCCTACGAGCAGTACTTC
>TRBD2|NA|TRBJ2-2|TRBV7-8
CASSSYGTSGTSGELFF
TGTGCCAGCAGTTCCTACGGGACTAGCGGGACTAGCGGGGAGCTGTTTTTT
>TRBD1|NA|TRBJ1-1|TRBV6-6
CASSYSAGGTGTEAFF
TGTGCCAGCAGTTACTCGGCAGGGGGCACGGGCACTGAAGCTTTCTTT
>NA|NA|TRBJ2-1|TRBV29-1
CSVVGGSSYNEQFF
TGCAGCGTTGTTGGCGGCAGCTCCTACAATGAGCAGTTCTTC
>TRBD1|NA|TRBJ2-2|TRBV6-6
CASRIPGQGTTGELFF
TGTGCCAGCAGAATACCGGGACAGGGGACCACCGGGGAGCTGTTTTTT
>TRBD1|NA|TRBJ2-7|TRBV18
CASSPKRGRLDEQYF
TGTGCCAGCTCACCAAAAAGGGGGCGTTTAGACGAGCAGTACTTC
>NA|NA|TRBJ2-2|TRBV4-3
CASSPYSSVAGELFF
TGCGCCAGCAGCCCTTACTCTTCAGTAGCCGGGGAGCTGTTTTTT
>NA|NA|TRBJ2-5|TRBV7-2
CASSLGLSGQETQYF
TGTGCCAGCAGCTTGGGGCTTAGCGGACAAGAGACCCAGTACTTC
>NA|NA|TRBJ2-7|TRBV7-9
CASSSTGSERRKYEQYF
TGTGCCAGCAGCTCCACCGGATCAGAAAGACGAAAATACGAGCAGTACTTC
>NA|NA|TRBJ2-1|TRBV5-8
CASSLGLGSSYNEQFF
TGTGCCAGCAGCTTGGGGCTAGGGAGCTCCTACAATGAGCAGTTCTTC
>NA|NA|TRBJ1-1|TRBV28
CASSLYLAGDTYTEAFF
TGTGCCAGCAGTTTATATCTTGCAGGGGACACCTACACTGAAGCTTTCTTT
>NA|NA|TRBJ1-1|TRBV4-2
CASSLDSYTEAFF
TGTGCCAGCAGCCTCGACAGTTACACTGAAGCTTTCTTT
>NA|NA|TRBJ2-7|TRBV4-1
CASSQDPARSSYEQYF
TGCGCCAGCAGCCAAGATCCTGCGAGGAGCTCCTACGAGCAGTACTTC
>NA|NA|TRBJ2-7|TRBV27
CASSLIVGESSYEQYF
TGTGCCAGCAGTTTAATAGTTGGGGAAAGCTCCTACGAGCAGTACTTC
>NA|NA|TRBJ1-1|TRBV20-1
CSASSYTEAFF
TGCAGTGCTAGCAGTTACACTGAAGCTTTCTTT
>NA|NA|TRBJ1-4|TRBV7-9
CASSSDLLNEKLFF
TGTGCCAGCAGCTCGGACCTGTTAAATGAAAAACTGTTTTTT
>NA|NA|TRBJ2-7|TRBV6-5
CASISPVYEQYF
TGTGCCAGCATTAGTCCGGTCTACGAGCAGTACTTC
>TRBD2|NA|TRBJ2-1|TRBV7-9
CASSSGLAVYNEQFF
TGTGCCAGCAGCTCGGGACTAGCTGTTTACAATGAGCAGTTCTTC
>NA|NA|TRBJ2-5|TRBV29-1
CSVVTGTLEETQYF
TGCAGCGTTGTTACCGGGACACTAGAAGAGACCCAGTACTTC
>NA|NA|TRBJ1-2|TRBV27
CASSPQPPGQNYGYTF
TGTGCCAGCAGTCCCCAGCCCCCCGGACAGAACTATGGCTACACCTTC
>TRBD2|NA|TRBJ2-7|TRBV6-1
CASVGGLFSSYEQYF
TGTGCCAGCGTTGGGGGACTATTTAGCTCCTACGAGCAGTACTTC
>NA|NA|TRBJ2-1|TRBV9
CASSVTEWEQFF
TGTGCCAGCAGCGTAACGGAGTGGGAGCAGTTCTTC
>TRBD2|NA|TRBJ2-1|TRBV4-3
CASSQERELSSYNEQFF
TGCGCCAGCAGCCAAGAGCGGGAGTTGAGCTCCTACAATGAGCAGTTCTTC
>NA|NA|TRBJ2-7|TRBV7-2
CASSPFTSSYGLEQYF
TGTGCCAGCAGCCCCTTTACTAGCTCCTATGGGCTCGAGCAGTACTTC
>NA|NA|TRBJ2-5|TRBV18
CASSPGTEETQYF
TGTGCCAGCTCACCGGGTACAGAAGAGACCCAGTACTTC
>NA|NA|TRBJ2-3|TRBV14
CASSQEWQGGRGFTDTQYF
TGTGCCAGCAGCCAAGAATGGCAGGGCGGACGGGGATTCACAGATACGCAGTATTTT
>TRBD1|NA|TRBJ2-1|TRBV29-1
CSVGFKGASYNEQFF
TGCAGCGTTGGGTTTAAGGGGGCCTCCTACAATGAGCAGTTCTTC
>NA|NA|TRBJ2-3|TRBV9
CASSTQGRETDTQYF
TGTGCCAGCAGCACACAGGGACGGGAGACAGATACGCAGTATTTT
>TRBD1|NA|TRBJ1-1|TRBV27
CASSPWDRTNTEAFF
TGTGCCAGCAGCCCCTGGGACAGGACGAACACTGAAGCTTTCTTT
>NA|NA|TRBJ2-7|TRBV5-4
CASSLDPGLYEQYF
TGTGCCAGCAGCTTGGACCCGGGACTCTACGAGCAGTACTTC
>NA|NA|TRBJ2-7|TRBV2
CASRSLAGSSYEQYF
TGTGCCAGCCGATCACTAGCAGGAAGCTCCTACGAGCAGTACTTC
>NA|NA|TRBJ2-7|TRBV27
CASSTWVGGTYEQYF
TGTGCCAGCAGTACCTGGGTGGGGGGAACCTACGAGCAGTACTTC
>NA|NA|TRBJ2-3|TRBV6-5
CARFGGRGGTDTQYF
TGTGCCAGGTTCGGAGGCCGAGGTGGCACAGATACGCAGTATTTT
>TRBD1|NA|TRBJ2-7|TRBV6-1
CASRITGVKAYEQYF
TGTGCCAGCAGAATTACAGGGGTAAAGGCCTACGAGCAGTACTTC
>TRBD2|NA|TRBJ2-1|TRBV5-1
CASSLDAGEGEQFF
TGCGCCAGCAGCTTGGACGCGGGAGAGGGTGAGCAGTTCTTC
>NA|NA|TRBJ2-1|TRBV10-2
CASSELAHNEQFF
TGCGCCAGCAGTGAATTGGCCCACAATGAGCAGTTCTTC
>NA|once|TRBJ2-4|TRBV27
CASSLSTPVAKNIQYF
TGTGCCAGCAGTTTATCGACACCCGTAGCCAAAAACATTCAGTACTTC
>TRBD2|NA|TRBJ2-7|TRBV11-2
CASSLDPGGGYEQYF
TGTGCCAGCAGCTTAGACCCTGGGGGGGGCTACGAGCAGTACTTC
>NA|NA|TRBJ2-1|TRBV11-2
CASSLAFRTAGSYNEQFF
TGTGCCAGCAGCTTAGCTTTCCGGACAGCTGGGTCCTACAATGAGCAGTTCTTC
>NA|NA|TRBJ2-2|TRBV7-9
CASSPYRVGAGELFF
TGTGCCAGCAGCCCATACAGGGTAGGCGCCGGGGAGCTGTTTTTT
>NA|NA|TRBJ2-1|TRBV29-1
CSVPQGNEQFF
TGCAGCGTGCCCCAGGGCAATGAGCAGTTCTTC